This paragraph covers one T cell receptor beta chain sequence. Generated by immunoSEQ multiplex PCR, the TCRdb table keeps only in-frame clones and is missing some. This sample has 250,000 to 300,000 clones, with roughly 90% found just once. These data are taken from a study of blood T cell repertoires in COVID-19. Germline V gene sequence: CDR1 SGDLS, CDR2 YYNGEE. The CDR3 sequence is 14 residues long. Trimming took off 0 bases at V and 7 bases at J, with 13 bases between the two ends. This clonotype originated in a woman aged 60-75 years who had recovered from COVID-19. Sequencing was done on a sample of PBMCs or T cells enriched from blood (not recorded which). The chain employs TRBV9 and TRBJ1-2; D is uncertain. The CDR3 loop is CASSVEAGRSGYTF. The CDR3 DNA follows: TGTGCCAGCAGCGTAGAGGCGGGGAGGAGTGGCTACACCTTC.